The text below deals with one T cell receptor beta chain. Its antigen is as yet unknown. Measured with immunoSEQ multiplex PCR; TCRdb has only the in-frame clones, and not every one. The sample carries 25,000 to 35,000 clones, more than 85% recorded once. This record belongs to a study of OX40 agonist ivuxolimab in advanced cancers. Across the study: Among those enrolled, mean age was roughly 62 years (range roughly 20 to 85) and less than 90% were male. Therapy given before enrollment (anti-PD-1, anti-PD-L1 or anti-CTLA-4) was allowed, and over 35% had some.

Notes on the study in general: Relatively little clonal expansion, among the lowest observed, appeared in partial responders at 0.1-3.0 mg/kg. Circulating CD4+ and CD8+ T cells showed clonal expansion by week 6 at 0.1 to 3.0 mg/kg.

Germline loops: CDR1 SGDLS, CDR2 YYNGEE. The CDR3 contains 16 residues. V gave up 0 bases and J gave up 7 bases, with 20 bases separating them. Sequences were derived from CD4+ or CD8+ T cells sorted from blood, sampled in a trial of the OX40 agonist ivuxolimab. This chain joins TRBV9 and TRBJ2-7; unclear D gene. The clonotype comes from an adult with an advanced solid tumor such as melanoma, head and neck, liver or kidney cancer. CDR3 region: CASSVEGAVSLGEQYF. The DNA for the CDR3 is TGTGCCAGCAGCGTAGAAGGAGCTGTCTCCTTGGGAGAGCAGTACTTC.